This T cell receptor (beta chain) was sequenced in a study of T cells after posttransplantation cyclophosphamide. Findings and caveats of the study: TRB overlap between skin or GI tissue T cells and blood was limited. Later blood repertoires were often dominated by clones from the donor CD8+ memory compartment. After PTCy, TRB diversity resembled that of CNI/methotrexate controls.

The protocol was immunoSEQ multiplex PCR, while the TCRdb copy is restricted to in-frame clones and leaves out a portion. This table has more than 20,000 clones, roughly 90% appearing once. This CDR3 is 15 amino acids long. The V gene's germline CDR1 is SGHAT and CDR2 FQNNGV. The V gene lost 5 bases and the J gene lost 4 bases, with 14 bases spanning the gap. A note on this clone: Its specificity is not known.

Methotrexate plus calcineurin inhibitor accompanied controls' myeloablative marrow transplants; sampling was 1 year later. The V gene is TRBV11-2, the J gene TRBJ1-4, with D tentatively TRBD1 (5 bases). Sequenced here: PBMCs, sampled after an allogeneic stem cell transplant with a calcineurin inhibitor and methotrexate. This TCR derives from a female patient in her 50s who received an allogeneic stem cell transplant from an unrelated donor, was CMV-positive, and had chronic GVHD only. Some of the T cells may derive from the graft donor. The CDR3 nucleotides are TGTGCCAGCAGCGTCCGACAGATAGTTAATGAAAAACTGTTTTTT. Its protein product is CASSVRQIVNEKLFF.